This T cell receptor (beta chain) derives from a study of cytomegalovirus exposure and HLA in healthy donors. The PCR employed 60 Vbeta primers together with 13 Jbeta primers. Original analysis: In a later analysis, of 79 million or so unique beta chains, about 12 million appeared in at least two donors. Generated by immunoSEQ multiplex PCR, the TCRdb table keeps only in-frame clones and is missing some. For V, J and clone size, that table is used; D and trimming come from the DNA. The data show 100,000 or so clones, around 80% seen once. A note on this clone: Its antigen is as yet unknown.

General observations from the study: It was 164 TCR beta chains that were listed as cytomegalovirus-associated. Analysis performed later found over 15,000 TCR beta sequences associated with HLA alleles at 0.05 false discovery rate.

Trimming cost V 0 bases and J 5 bases, with 14 bases left between them. CDR3 length: 15 residues. The J gene is TRBJ2-7, the V gene TRBV23-1, with D possibly matching TRBD1 (6 bases). Being an ORF, TRBV23-1 has a function that is uncertain. The sequence was collected from a man in his thirties or forties in good health and CMV-seronegative. The sequenced sample consisted of PBMCs. The CDR3 loop reads CASSQSGTPANEQYF. The CDR3 coding sequence is TGCGCCAGCAGTCAATCGGGGACACCGGCCAACGAGCAGTACTTC.